This entry lists 20 T cell receptor beta chains sequenced from one sample in a study of identical twins. TCRdb passed the 5' RACE reads through MiXCR, listing each CDR3 protein once. The sample includes some 710,000 distinct CDR3 sequences, around 6.1% of them seen just once. Sequencing used naive T cells sorted from blood. These receptors all come from a man aged 18 to 30 in good health.

At least ten counts were recorded for this clonotype. The V call is TRBV6-6, the J call TRBJ2-2; D is undetermined. Trimming removed 6 bases at V and 0 bases at J, with 5 bases between. Germline lookup yields CDR1 MNHNY and CDR2 SVGAGI (reference sequence). The CDR3 runs to 13 residues. CDR3 sequence: CASRLTNTGELFF. The CDR3 DNA sequence: TGTGCCAGCAGACTAACGAACACCGGGGAGCTGTTTTTT.

This clonotype came up many times. The rearrangement uses TRBV12-3 or TRBV12-4 and TRBJ2-2, with D possibly matching TRBD2 (7 bases). The CDR3 runs 14 residues. Trimming pared 7 bases from V and 6 bases from J, leaving 15 bases between. This CDR3 is CASTKGGAAGELFF. DNA of the CDR3: TGTGCCAGCACCAAGGGGGGGGCAGCCGGGGAGCTGTTTTTT.

This clonotype was counted ten times or more. V usage is TRBV15 and J usage is TRBJ2-2, with a possible D match to TRBD2 (6 bases). With 4 bases removed from V and 3 bases from J, the gap between germline ends came to 12 bases. This CDR3 contains 15 residues. Germline CDR1 and CDR2: LNHNV and YYDKDF (reference sequence). This CDR3 is CATSIGTVDTGELFF. CDR3 in DNA: TGTGCCACCAGCATTGGGACTGTCGACACCGGGGAGCTGTTTTTT. The whole variable domain, filled in from reference TRBV15 and TRBJ2-2, reads DAMVIQNPRYQVTQFGKPVTLSCSQTLNHNVMYWYQQKSSQAPKLLFHYYDKDFNNEADTPDNFQSRRPNTSFCFLDIRSPGLGDTAMYLCATSIGTVDTGELFFGEGSRLTVL.

This clonotype has only a few counts. The rearrangement uses TRBV20-1 and TRBJ2-3; 9 nucleotides align to TRBD2. CDR1 is DFQATT and CDR2 is SNEGSKA in the germline V gene (reference sequence). The CDR3 consists of 13 residues. The V gene end was trimmed by 4 bases and the J gene end by 5 bases; junction bases not matched to a gene: 4. The CDR3, as DNA: TGCAGTGCTATAGCGGGAGACAGAGATACGCAGTATTTT. Amino acid sequence: CSAIAGDRDTQYF.

This clonotype was recorded a few times. The rearrangement joins TRBV2 to TRBJ2-1; no clear D gene. CDR1 is SNHLY, CDR2 FYNNEI, per germline. Trimming took off 7 bases at V and 6 bases at J, with 25 bases between the two ends. The CDR3 covers 17 residues. The CDR3, as DNA: TGTGCCAGCACCGATCCGTATAGCCCCTATCGGGCCAATGAGCAGTTCTTC. Encoded protein: CASTDPYSPYRANEQFF.

The chain uses TRBV6-1 and TRBJ1-2, with D perhaps matching TRBD1 (5 bases). Germline V gene lookup returns CDR1 MNHNS and CDR2 SASEGT. This CDR3 comprises 11 residues. DNA of the CDR3: TGTGGCGTAGGGGCGGACTATGGCTACACCTTC. It translates to CGVGADYGYTF.

In this sample, this clonotype turned up many times. This chain links TRBV20-1 with TRBJ2-3; D may be TRBD1 (6 bases). The germline gives CDR1 DFQATT, CDR2 SNEGSKA (reference sequence). The CDR3 sequence is 13 residues long. V lost 6 bases to trimming and J lost 1 base, with 11 bases between them. The CDR3 DNA follows: TGCAGTGCCAGGGGAGACGGCACAGATACGCAGTATTTT. This sequence encodes CSARGDGTDTQYF.

The chain is built from TRBV3-1 and TRBJ1-2; D is possibly TRBD1 (5 bases). This CDR3 comprises 14 residues. The V gene's germline CDR1 is LGHDT and CDR2 YNNKEL (reference sequence). Between the trimmed V and J ends, which lost 0 bases and 8 bases, there was a span of 13 bases. CDR3 region: CASSQDPPGYGYTF. As DNA, the CDR3 is TGTGCCAGCAGCCAAGATCCGCCAGGGTACGGCTACACCTTC.

Of note for this clonotype: One end of the junction is discordant with germline, which a read error may explain. The genes are TRBV12-3 or TRBV12-4 and TRBJ2-1; 14 bases line up with TRBD2. There are 14 residues in the CDR3. The DNA of the CDR3 is TGTGCCAGCAGCCCGGGACTAGCGGGAGCTGAGCGGTTCTTC. Translating it yields CASSPGLAGAERFF.

This clonotype was recorded a few times. This chain joins TRBV5-5 and TRBJ2-7, with D unresolved. Germline V lookup: CDR1 SGHKS, CDR2 YYEKEE (reference sequence). This CDR3 is 14 amino acids long. Trimming cost V 4 bases and J 2 bases, with 13 bases left between them. Written as DNA, the CDR3 is TGTGCCAGCAGCGTTGGCGTCCTAGCCTACGAGCAGTACTTC. Translated: CASSVGVLAYEQYF.

CDR3 DNA: TGTGCCAGCAGCTCGGCCGGCGGGACCGTTGAGCAGTTCTTC. Protein: CASSSAGGTVEQFF. This chain links TRBV7-2 with TRBJ2-1, with D tentatively TRBD2 (6 bases). V lost 4 bases and J 9 bases, leaving 16 bases between the germline ends. The CDR3 is 14 amino acids. Germline assignment: CDR1 SGHTA and CDR2 FQGNSA.

This clonotype was observed many times. This chain joins TRBV6-5 and TRBJ2-7; 7 nucleotides match TRBD1. Germline assignment: CDR1 MNHEY and CDR2 SVGAGI. V gave up 0 bases and J gave up 0 bases; unmatched junction bases: 8. CDR3 length equals 17 residues. CDR3 region: CASSYSSRQGFSYEQYF. The CDR3 DNA reads TGTGCCAGCAGTTACTCCTCCAGACAGGGCTTCTCCTACGAGCAGTACTTC.

This clonotype occurred many times. This rearrangement joins TRBV15 to TRBJ1-1, with D unresolved. Germline-derived CDR1 and CDR2 are LNHNV and YYDKDF (reference sequence). The V end was cut by 0 bases, the J end by 0 bases, with 14 bases between. The CDR3 runs to 17 residues. Here the CDR3 reads CATSRDRVERMNTEAFF. CDR3 coding DNA: TGTGCCACCAGCAGAGATCGGGTGGAGAGGATGAACACTGAAGCTTTCTTT.

At least ten counts were recorded for this clonotype. Written as DNA, the CDR3 is TGTGCCAGCAGTTTATCCCCGAGGGAGAGCACAGATACGCAGTATTTT. It encodes CASSLSPRESTDTQYF. The rearrangement links TRBV28 to TRBJ2-3, with a possible D match to TRBD2 (5 bases). Germline V gives CDR1 MDHEN, CDR2 SYDVKM. The CDR3 is made up of 16 amino acids. V was pared by 1 base and J by 0 bases, with 11 bases between.

A single count supports this clonotype. It is likely a read error, because the conserved phenylalanine at the end of the CDR3 is missing. This chain connects TRBV6-5 to TRBJ2-1; D might be TRBD2 (5 bases). This CDR3 is 12 amino acids long. V lost 7 bases and J 6 bases, leaving 10 bases between the germline ends. Germline V gene sequence: CDR1 MNHEY, CDR2 SVGAGI. The CDR3 bases are TGTGCCAGCATGGCGGAGGCCAATGAGCAGTTCATC. It is translated as CASMAEANEQFI.

CDR3 region: CASSLARLAGESADTQYF. DNA for the CDR3: TGTGCCAGCAGTTTAGCGAGACTAGCGGGAGAAAGCGCAGATACGCAGTATTTT. The genes are TRBV12-3 or TRBV12-4 and TRBJ2-3, with 12 bases that match TRBD2. The CDR3 length is 18 residues. J lost 4 bases, V lost 0 bases, and 8 bases had no gene match.

This clonotype appeared a few times. The genes are TRBV11-3 and TRBJ2-7; possible D gene TRBD2, 5 bases. The CDR3 runs to 15 residues. CDR1 is SGHNT and CDR2 is YENEEA in the germline V gene. Trimming stripped 5 bases from V and 7 bases from J, with 21 bases between. CDR3 nucleotides: TGTGCCAGCAGCCCCGGGCCCGAGGGATTGACGGAGCAGTACTTC. The encoded protein is CASSPGPEGLTEQYF. The entire variable domain, with the rest obtained from reference TRBV11-3 and TRBJ2-7, is as follows: EAGVVQSPRYKIIEKKQPVAFWCNPISGHNTLYWYLQNLGQGPELLIRYENEEAVDDSQLPKDRFSAERLKGVDSTLKIQPAELGDSAVYLCASSPGPEGLTEQYFGPGTRLTVT.

This clonotype was observed at least ten times. The chain has TRBV9 and TRBJ2-1, with TRBD1 as a possible D gene (5 bases). The V end lost 0 bases, the J end lost 5 bases, and 9 bases lay between the germline ends. Per germline, CDR1 SGDLS and CDR2 YYNGEE. The CDR3 length is 14 residues. The CDR3 loop reads CASSVDRPNNEQFF. For the CDR3, the DNA is TGTGCCAGCAGCGTAGACAGGCCCAACAATGAGCAGTTCTTC. The complete variable domain, with remaining parts taken from reference TRBV9 and TRBJ2-1, reads DSGVTQTPKHLITATGQRVTLRCSPRSGDLSVYWYQQSLDQGLQFLIQYYNGEERAKGNILERFSAQQFPDLHSELNLSSLELGDSALYFCASSVDRPNNEQFFGPGTRLTVL.

This clonotype was recorded many times. CDR3 nucleotides: TGTGCCAGCAGTCCCCTAGCAGGGAATGAGCAGTTCTTC. It specifies CASSPLAGNEQFF. This sequence joins TRBV12-3 or TRBV12-4 and TRBJ2-1; either TRBD1 or TRBD2 may supply D (5 bases each). This CDR3 has 13 residues. The V end was cut by 5 bases, the J end by 7 bases, with 12 bases between.

This clonotype was counted many times. This chain links TRBV5-1 with TRBJ2-2; maybe TRBD1 (6 bases). Germline V gene sequence: CDR1 SGHRS, CDR2 YFSETQ. The CDR3 length is 16 residues. Trimming left V 4 bases short and J 1 base short, with 14 bases between. CDR3 in DNA: TGCGCCAGCAGCCTTAGGGGGACCTTGAACACCGGGGAGCTGTTTTTT. Amino acids: CASSLRGTLNTGELFF.